This T cell receptor (beta chain) was retrieved from a study of cytomegalovirus exposure and HLA in healthy donors. Across the study: An early data release held approximately 80 million unique TCRs from HLA-typed donors. General study results and limits: In an earlier analysis, most TCR beta V segments were productive about 87% or about 30% of the time. In a later analysis, TCR association rates varied by HLA locus: DRB1 most, HLA-C fewest.

This clone came up a few times. Its target is unknown. With 60 Vbeta and 13 Jbeta primers, the PCR was carried out. TCRdb's copy holds only in-frame clones and misses some; the assay was immunoSEQ multiplex PCR. The repertoire includes fewer than 200,000 clones, 75% to 85% of them detected once, and roughly 13% sits in the top ten. The germline gives CDR1 MNHNY, CDR2 SVGAGI (reference sequence). V was trimmed by 6 bases and J by 5 bases, leaving 13 bases between them. The CDR3 spans 13 residues. The sequence was collected from a woman aged 45-59 years in good health and CMV-seronegative. The sample consisted of PBMCs. The gene calls are TRBV6-6 and TRBJ1-1; possible D gene TRBD1, 6 bases. The CDR3 coding sequence is TGTGCCAGCAGGGGGGCAGGGTCAACTGAAGCTTTCTTT. It codes for CASRGAGSTEAFF.